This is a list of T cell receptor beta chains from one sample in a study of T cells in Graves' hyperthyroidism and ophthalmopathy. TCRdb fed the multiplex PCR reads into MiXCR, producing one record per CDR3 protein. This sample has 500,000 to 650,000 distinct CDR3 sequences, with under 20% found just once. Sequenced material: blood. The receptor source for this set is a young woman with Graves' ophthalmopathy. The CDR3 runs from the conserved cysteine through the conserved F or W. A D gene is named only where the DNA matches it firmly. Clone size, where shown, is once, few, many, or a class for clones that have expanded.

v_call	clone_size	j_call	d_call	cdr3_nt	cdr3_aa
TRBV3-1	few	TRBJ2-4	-	TGTGCCAGCAGCGGTGTATTAAACATTCAGTACTTC	CASSGVLNIQYF
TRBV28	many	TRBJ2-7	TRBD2	TGTGCCAGTGAGGAGCGGGAGGGCTACGAGCAGTACTTC	CASEEREGYEQYF
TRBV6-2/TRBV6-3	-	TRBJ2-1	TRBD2	TGTGCCAGCAGACAGACTAGCGGGTTATACAATGAGCAGTTCTTC	CASRQTSGLYNEQFF
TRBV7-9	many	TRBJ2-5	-	TGTGCCAGCGGAGAGACCCAGTACTTC	CASGETQYF
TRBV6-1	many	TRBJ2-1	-	TGTGCCAGCAGTCGGGGACACGACAATGAGCAGTTCTTC	CASSRGHDNEQFF
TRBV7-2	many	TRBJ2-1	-	TGTGCCAGCAGCTTCCAGGACAGTCATCTTAGGAATGAGCAGTTCTTC	CASSFQDSHLRNEQFF
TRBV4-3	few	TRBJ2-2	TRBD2	TGCGCCAGCAGCCAAGAAATAGAGTCGGCGGGAGCGACCGGGGAGCTGTTTTTT	CASSQEIESAGATGELFF
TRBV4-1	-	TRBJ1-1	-	TGCGCCAGCAGCCGAGGTTCAGGGGACTCGAACACTGAAGCTTTCTTT	CASSRGSGDSNTEAFF
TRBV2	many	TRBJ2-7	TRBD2	TGTGCCAGCAGTGTTACTAGCGGCTACGAGCAGTACTTC	CASSVTSGYEQYF
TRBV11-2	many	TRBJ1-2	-	TGTGCCAGCAGCTTACACGAGTGGTATGGCTACACCTTC	CASSLHEWYGYTF
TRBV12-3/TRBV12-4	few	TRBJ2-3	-	TGTGCCAGCAACTCCGGGACTGTCACAGATACGCAGTATTTT	CASNSGTVTDTQYF
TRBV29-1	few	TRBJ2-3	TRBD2	TGCAGCGTCCCCAGGGCGGGGACTAGATATTTCACAGATACGCAGTATTTT	CSVPRAGTRYFTDTQYF
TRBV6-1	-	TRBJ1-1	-	TGTGCCAGCAGTGAAGATCCCGAAGGAGGATATGAAGCTTTCTTT	CASSEDPEGGYEAFF
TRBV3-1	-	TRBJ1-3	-	TGTGCCAGCTCCCGGACAGACTCTGGAAACACCATATATTTT	CASSRTDSGNTIYF
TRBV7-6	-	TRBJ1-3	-	TGTGCCAGCAGCGGTGGTTCCGGGAGACTCTCTGGAAACACCATATATTTT	CASSGGSGRLSGNTIYF
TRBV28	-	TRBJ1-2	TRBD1	TGTGCCAGCAGTCTAACCGGGACAGGGGTTGCTGGCTACACCTTC	CASSLTGTGVAGYTF
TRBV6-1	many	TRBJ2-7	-	TGTGCCAGCAGTGTGAAGACATACAGCTACGAGCAGTACTTC	CASSVKTYSYEQYF
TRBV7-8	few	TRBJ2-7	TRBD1	TGTGCCAGCAGCCCCCTCCCAGACAGGGCGTTTTACGAGCAGTACTTC	CASSPLPDRAFYEQYF
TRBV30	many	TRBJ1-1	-	TGTGCCTGGAGTGCTCAATACAGCAGTTACACTGAAGCTTTCTTT	CAWSAQYSSYTEAFF
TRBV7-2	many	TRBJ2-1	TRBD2	TGTGCCAGCAGCTTGGATAGCGGGAGGAGCTCCTACAATGAGCAGTTCTTC	CASSLDSGRSSYNEQFF
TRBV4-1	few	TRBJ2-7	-	TGCGCCAGCAGCCAAGGCAGAGTCTACGAGCAGTACTTC	CASSQGRVYEQYF
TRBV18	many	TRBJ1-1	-	TGTGCCAGCTCACCCAACGTGGGGGCCCGGACTGAAGCTTTCTTT	CASSPNVGARTEAFF
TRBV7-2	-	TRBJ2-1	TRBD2	TGTGCCAGCAGCTTAGAGGGCCCGGTGAGGTGGTCTAGCGGCTACAATGAGCAGTTCTTC	CASSLEGPVRWSSGYNEQFF
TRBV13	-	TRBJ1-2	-	TGTGCCAGCAGCTTCCCTAAGTACTATGGCTACACCTTC	CASSFPKYYGYTF
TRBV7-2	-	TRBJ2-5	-	TGTGCCAGCAGCTTAGCGCAACTATTGGAGACCCAGTACTTC	CASSLAQLLETQYF
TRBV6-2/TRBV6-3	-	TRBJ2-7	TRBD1	TGTGCCAGCAGTTCCGGGACAGGGGGCGACTACGAGCAGTACTTC	CASSSGTGGDYEQYF
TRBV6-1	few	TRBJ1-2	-	TGTGCCAGCAGTGACCAGGGACATTATGGCTACACCTTC	CASSDQGHYGYTF
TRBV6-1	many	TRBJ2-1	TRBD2	TGTGCCAGCAGTGAGATCGGGGGGGGTAGCGATGAGCAGTTCTTC	CASSEIGGGSDEQFF
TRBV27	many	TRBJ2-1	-	TGTGCCAGCAGTTTGGGACGGATTAACTTCTACAATGAGCAGTTCTTC	CASSLGRINFYNEQFF
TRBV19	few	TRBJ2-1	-	TGTGCCAGTAGTATAGTTGAGACAGGCTACAATGAGCAGTTCTTC	CASSIVETGYNEQFF
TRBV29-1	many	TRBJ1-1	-	TGCAGCGTTGATCTGTTTGTTGATGAAGCTTTCTTT	CSVDLFVDEAFF
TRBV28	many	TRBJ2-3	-	TGTGCCAGCAGGCCCCCACATAGCACAGATACGCAGTATTTT	CASRPPHSTDTQYF
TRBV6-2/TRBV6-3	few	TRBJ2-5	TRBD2	TGTGCCAGCAGTTACCCAATAGCGGGAGGGAAGGAGACCCAGTACTTC	CASSYPIAGGKETQYF
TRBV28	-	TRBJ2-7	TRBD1	TGTGCCAGCACCACCAGAGAGGGGGCGGGTTACGAGCAGTACTTC	CASTTREGAGYEQYF
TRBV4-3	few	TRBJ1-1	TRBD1	TGCGCCAGCAGCCACCAACAGGGGGCAAGGGCTGAAGCTTTCTTT	CASSHQQGARAEAFF
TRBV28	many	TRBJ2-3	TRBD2	TGTGCCAGCAGCGAGGGACTAGCGGGAGCTACGCTAGACACAGATACGCAGTATTTT	CASSEGLAGATLDTDTQYF
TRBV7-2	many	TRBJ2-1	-	TGTGCCAGCAGCGGATCAGGGTATGAGCGGTTCTTC	CASSGSGYERFF
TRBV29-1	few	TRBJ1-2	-	TGCAGCGTCAGACCCGGACGGATAGCTAACTATGGCTACACCTTC	CSVRPGRIANYGYTF
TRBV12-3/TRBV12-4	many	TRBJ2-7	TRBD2	TGTGCCAGCAGCCGGACTAGCGGGAGTTACGAGCAGTACTTC	CASSRTSGSYEQYF
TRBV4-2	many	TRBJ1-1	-	TGTGCCAGCAGCCAAGGGGCCTCACCAGCTGAAGCTTTCTTT	CASSQGASPAEAFF
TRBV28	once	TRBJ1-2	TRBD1	TGTGCCAGCAGACTGGACAGGGGGCCTGTTGGCTACACCTTC	CASRLDRGPVGYTF
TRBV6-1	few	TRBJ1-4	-	TGTGCCAGCAGGCCTCCCGAGGGAAAACTGTTTTTT	CASRPPEGKLFF
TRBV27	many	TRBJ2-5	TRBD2	TGTGCCAGCAGTTCCGGGGGGCTAGCGGGATATGAGACCCAGTACTTC	CASSSGGLAGYETQYF
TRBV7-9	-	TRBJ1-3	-	TGTGCCAGCATGCCGACGGGGAGCTCTGGAAACACCATATATTTT	CASMPTGSSGNTIYF